This T cell receptor beta chain was retrieved from a study of prognosis after radiotherapy for stage I lung cancer. Study context: The enrollment of patients with stage I non-small cell lung cancer occurred between early 2018 and early 2019. Concurrent therapy was given to no patient receiving stereotactic body radiotherapy.

This clonotype was recorded at least ten times. Using two-round multiplex PCR, the authors amplified TCR beta CDR3 from genomic DNA. Primers specific to each TRBV and TRBJ gene were used in first-round PCR. One entry per CDR3 protein, called by TCRdb with MiXCR from the multiplex PCR reads. The sample consists of 30,000 to 40,000 distinct CDR3 sequences, around 22% of them appearing once. The CDR3 is 14 residues long. The germline V gene encodes CDR1 SGHTA and CDR2 FQGNSA. V was shortened by 5 bases and J by 8 bases, with 15 bases between the two germline ends. Sequencing used PBMCs, obtained before or after stereotactic body radiation therapy (not recorded which). This sequence joins TRBV7-2 and TRBJ1-4; D is possibly TRBD1 (5 bases). This receptor was taken from a donor aged 50 or older with non-small cell lung cancer. The CDR3 coding sequence is TGTGCCAGCAGCCGGGACTCCCTGGGGGAAAAACTGTTTTTT. Amino acid sequence: CASSRDSLGEKLFF.